The 30 T cell receptor beta chains below were found in one sample sequenced in a study of shared clonotypes between healthy human individuals. Repertoires were generated with immunoSEQ multiplex PCR, while TCRdb's copy carries only in-frame clones and drops some. Of just over 2,000,000 clones listed, 85% to 95% are singletons. The sequencing sample was made of naive CD4+ T cells sorted from blood. Indicated subset: CD45RA+ positively selected. Source of these receptors: a man younger than 35 in good health.

The chain is built from TRBV2 and TRBJ2-7, with D unclear. This CDR3 is built from 11 residues. V lost 5 bases, J lost 2 bases, and 4 bases lay in between. Germline CDR1 and CDR2: SNHLY and FYNNEI. The CDR3 loop reads CASSWTYEQYF. The CDR3 coding sequence is TGTGCCAGCAGTTGGACCTACGAGCAGTACTTC.

The chain carries TRBV6-5 and TRBJ2-7, with a tentative D call TRBD1 (6 bases). The V and J ends lost 5 bases and 3 bases respectively, with 11 bases between them. The CDR3 runs 13 residues. Germline lookup yields CDR1 MNHEY and CDR2 SVGAGI. Here the CDR3 DNA reads TGTGCCAGCAGTCGGGGACATCTCTACGAGCAGTACTTC. This sequence encodes CASSRGHLYEQYF.

The chain joins TRBV28 to TRBJ2-1, with TRBD2 matching over 9 bases. V gave up 3 bases and J gave up 5 bases; unmatched junction bases: 8. This CDR3 is built from 16 residues. Germline-derived CDR1 and CDR2 are MDHEN and SYDVKM. This CDR3 reads CASSFWLAGSDNEQFF. For the CDR3, the DNA is TGTGCCAGCAGTTTCTGGCTAGCGGGGTCTGACAATGAGCAGTTCTTC.

Concerning this clone itself: A much larger clone differs from this one at a single base, so this may be a read error. The sample carries other DNA sequences with the same CDR3. The V gene is TRBV28, the J gene TRBJ1-3; D is undetermined. The V end was cut by 6 bases, the J end by 0 bases, with 15 bases between. This CDR3 has 16 residues. CDR1 is MDHEN and CDR2 is SYDVKM in the germline V gene. As DNA, the CDR3 is TGTGCCAGCAGCCCGCCACAACTTAGCTCTGGAAACACCATATATTTT. It codes for CASSPPQLSSGNTIYF.

The CDR3 DNA sequence: TGTGCCAGCAGCTTAGGACAGGGGAGAAACACCATATATTTT. Protein product: CASSLGQGRNTIYF. J is TRBJ1-3 and V is TRBV7-2; the match to TRBD1 covers 8 bases. The V and J ends lost 1 base and 5 bases, in that order; junction bases with no gene match: 1. CDR3 size: 14 residues. Germline V lookup: CDR1 SGHTA, CDR2 FQGNSA.

The chain couples TRBV5-1 to TRBJ2-2; D is unclear. V was trimmed by 3 bases and J by 5 bases, leaving 8 bases between them. Germline CDR1 and CDR2: SGHRS and YFSETQ. This CDR3 is built from 13 residues. CDR3 sequence: CASSSFGTGELFF. The CDR3 bases are TGCGCCAGCAGCTCCTTTGGGACCGGGGAGCTGTTTTTT.

V usage is TRBV10-3 and J usage is TRBJ2-6, with D perhaps TRBD1 (6 bases). The CDR3 is made up of 14 amino acids. Germline V lookup: CDR1 ENHRY, CDR2 SYGVKD. Trimming pared 11 bases from V and 4 bases from J, leaving 15 bases between. The CDR3 protein is CAAGTPQGANVLTF. Here the CDR3 DNA reads TGTGCCGCCGGGACACCCCAAGGGGCCAACGTCCTGACTTTC.

The CDR3 sequence is CASSSGLAGGWNEQFF. The CDR3 DNA is TGTGCCAGCAGCTCAGGACTAGCGGGAGGATGGAATGAGCAGTTCTTC. The chain employs TRBV7-8 and TRBJ2-1; 14 bases fit TRBD2. The CDR3 runs 16 residues. Germline CDR1 is SGHVS and CDR2 is FQNEAQ. The V segment lost 4 bases and the J segment 7 bases; nucleotides outside the gene matches: 6.

The chain has TRBV5-1 and TRBJ1-6; TRBD1 aligns across 9 bases. This CDR3 has 15 residues. Germline CDR1 is SGHRS and CDR2 is YFSETQ. J gave up 9 bases and V 4 bases, and 8 bases lay outside the gene matches. CDR3 loop: CASSPQQGASSPLHF. The CDR3 coding sequence is TGCGCCAGCAGCCCTCAACAGGGGGCGAGTTCACCCCTCCACTTT. The whole variable domain, filled in from reference TRBV5-1 and TRBJ1-6, reads KAGVTQTPRYLIKTRGQQVTLSCSPISGHRSVSWYQQTPGQGLQFLFEYFSETQRNKGNFPGRFSGRQFSNSRSEMNVSTLELGDSALYLCASSPQQGASSPLHFGNGTRLTVT.

In nucleotides, the CDR3 is TGTGCCAGCAGTTACTCTTCAACTAATGAAAAACTGTTTTTT. This codes for CASSYSSTNEKLFF. The V and J genes are TRBV6-5 and TRBJ1-4; no clear D gene. The length of the CDR3 is 14 residues. V was trimmed by 0 bases and J by 0 bases, leaving 2 bases between them. Germline CDR1 and CDR2: MNHEY and SVGAGI.

The rearrangement uses TRBV6-5 and TRBJ2-7; 7 nucleotides match TRBD2. The CDR3 is 11 residues long. V shed 10 bases, J shed 3 bases, and the junction held 3 bases outside the gene matches. CDR1 MNHEY and CDR2 SVGAGI come from the germline V gene. CDR3 bases: TGTGCCACCAGGGAGGGCTACGAGCAGTACTTC. It codes for CATREGYEQYF.

The V gene is TRBV2, the J gene TRBJ1-5; possible D gene TRBD1, 6 bases. This CDR3 has 15 amino acids. The V gene lost 7 bases and the J gene lost 1 base, with 14 bases spanning the gap. Germline V gives CDR1 SNHLY, CDR2 FYNNEI. CDR3 DNA sequence: TGTGCCAGCAAAGAACAGGGAGGCAGCAATCAGCCCCAGCATTTT. It encodes CASKEQGGSNQPQHF.

This clone was seen just once. The chain carries TRBV5-6 and TRBJ2-3; 11 positions agree with TRBD2. With V trimmed by 4 bases and J by 3 bases, 4 bases remained unmatched. Germline CDR1 is SGHDT and CDR2 is YYEEEE. The CDR3 contains 15 residues. CDR3 DNA sequence: TGTGCCAGCAGCCATTTAGCGGGAGGGACAGATACGCAGTATTTT. It codes for CASSHLAGGTDTQYF.

The J gene is TRBJ1-2, the V gene TRBV7-2; TRBD1 agrees at 7 bases. The CDR3 runs 16 residues. Germline V gives CDR1 SGHTA, CDR2 FQGNSA. V trimming: 3 bases; J trimming: 2 bases; junction bases outside the gene matches: 9. This CDR3 reads CASSLESGTDNYGYTF. The CDR3 region has the DNA TGTGCCAGCAGCTTGGAGTCCGGGACAGACAACTATGGCTACACCTTC.

This chain links TRBV11-2 with TRBJ2-2, with 7 bases matching TRBD2. The CDR3 totals 17 residues. The trim removed 1 base at V and 4 bases at J, leaving 9 bases unmatched. From germline, CDR1 is SGHAT and CDR2 FQNNGV. DNA for the CDR3: TGTGCCAGCAGCTTAGTCGGACGCGGGAGCGTCACCGGGGAGCTGTTTTTT. Amino acid sequence: CASSLVGRGSVTGELFF.

V usage is TRBV7-9 and J usage is TRBJ2-2; D is undetermined. The CDR3 has 15 amino acids. The V end was cut by 1 base, the J end by 3 bases, with 9 bases between. Germline values: CDR1 SEHNR, CDR2 FQNEAQ (reference sequence). CDR3 bases: TGTGCCAGCAGCTTAGGCGGCCTCTACACCGGGGAGCTGTTTTTT. It encodes CASSLGGLYTGELFF.

The V and J genes are TRBV4-3 and TRBJ2-5; D gene ambiguous. Trimming removed 0 bases from V and 2 bases from J, with 10 bases in between. The CDR3 totals 15 residues. Germline V lookup: CDR1 LGHNA, CDR2 YSLEER. The CDR3 sequence: CASSQERAKQETQYF. The CDR3 coding sequence is TGCGCCAGCAGCCAAGAACGGGCTAAACAAGAGACCCAGTACTTC.

The chain's CDR3 is CASSFDPRRSTDTQYF. The CDR3 coding sequence is TGTGCCAGCAGCTTTGACCCCCGGAGAAGCACAGATACGCAGTATTTT. The chain links TRBV11-2 to TRBJ2-3; D is unclear. Trimming pared 3 bases from V and 0 bases from J, leaving 13 bases between. Germline values: CDR1 SGHAT, CDR2 FQNNGV. This CDR3 comprises 16 residues.

This chain connects TRBV11-3 to TRBJ2-2; the D is unclear. Germline CDR1 and CDR2: SGHNT and YENEEA. CDR3 length equals 13 residues. V lost 5 bases and J lost 5, with 9 bases in between. The CDR3 bases are TGTGCCAGCAGCCCCCTCGGGACCGGGGAGCTGTTTTTT. Its translation is CASSPLGTGELFF.

The rearrangement uses TRBV18 and TRBJ2-5; D is perhaps TRBD1 or TRBD2 (5 bases each). Looked up from germline, CDR1 is KGHSH and CDR2 is LQKENI. This CDR3 has 16 residues. Deletions cut 5 bases from V and 10 bases from J, with 26 bases between. The CDR3 coding sequence is TGTGCCAGCTCAGCCATCCGGGACGCCAGAAATCTGGACCAGTACTTC. This codes for CASSAIRDARNLDQYF.

J is TRBJ2-3 and V is TRBV7-2; TRBD1 matches at 7 bases. CDR1 is SGHTA, CDR2 FQGNSA, per germline. The length of the CDR3 is 15 residues. V was clipped by 2 bases and J by 4 bases; unmatched bases: 6. The CDR3 here is CASSLTRQGPDTQYF. CDR3 bases: TGTGCCAGCAGCTTAACTAGACAGGGACCAGATACGCAGTATTTT.

With respect to this clone: This same CDR3 is encoded by further DNA sequences in the sample. The J gene is TRBJ1-2, the V gene TRBV6-5; 7 bases match TRBD1. J lost 2 bases, V lost 6 bases, and 3 bases had no gene match. The CDR3 is made up of 13 amino acids. Germline lookup yields CDR1 MNHEY and CDR2 SVGAGI. CDR3 sequence: CASSRQGNYGYTF. The CDR3 nucleotides read TGTGCCAGCAGCCGACAGGGCAACTATGGCTACACCTTC.

Note on this clone: Other DNA sequences of this sample code for an identical CDR3. The chain carries TRBV5-1 and TRBJ1-2; D uncertain. CDR1 and CDR2 from the germline V gene are SGHRS and YFSETQ. V gave up 0 bases and J gave up 3 bases, with 9 bases separating them. The length of the CDR3 is 14 residues. CDR3 amino acids: CASSLGDGYYGYTF. CDR3 coding DNA: TGCGCCAGCAGCTTGGGAGACGGGTACTATGGCTACACCTTC.

The chain employs TRBV10-1 and TRBJ1-1, with D perhaps matching TRBD1 (5 bases). Germline-derived CDR1 and CDR2 are WNHNN and SYGVQD (reference sequence). This CDR3 comprises 16 residues. Trimming left V 6 bases short and J 0 bases short, with 17 bases between. This CDR3 is CASSAATAELNTEAFF. Here the CDR3 DNA reads TGCGCCAGCAGCGCCGCGACAGCAGAGCTGAACACTGAAGCTTTCTTT.

In this sample, this clone turned up many times. The CDR3 loop is CSVERSSYNEQFF. CDR3 nucleotide sequence: TGCAGCGTGGAGCGGAGCTCCTACAATGAGCAGTTCTTC. This chain joins TRBV29-1 and TRBJ2-1, with D possibly being TRBD2 (5 bases). Germline CDR1 SQVTM, CDR2 ANQGSEA. V shed 6 bases and J shed 0 bases, with 9 bases lying between them. The CDR3 loop spans 13 amino acids.

The chain joins TRBV6-6 to TRBJ2-7, with 7 bases that match TRBD1. The CDR3 has 15 residues. The germline CDR1 and CDR2 sequences are MNHNY and SVGAGI (reference sequence). V gave up 2 bases and J gave up 2 bases; unmatched junction bases: 6. The CDR3 bases are TGTGCCAGCAGTTACGTGGGACAGAGTACCTACGAGCAGTACTTC. This codes for CASSYVGQSTYEQYF.

This clone appeared a single time. This chain links TRBV7-6 with TRBJ2-7, with TRBD2 matching 8 bases. Germline CDR1 and CDR2: SGHVS and FNYEAQ. The CDR3 length is 15 residues. V dropped 0 bases and J dropped 4; count of bases not matched to a gene: 5. CDR3 nucleotides: TGTGCCAGCAGCTTAGCGGGAGCGGGAGAATACGAGCAGTACTTC. Translated, it gives CASSLAGAGEYEQYF.

Notes on this clone: Distinct nucleotide sequences in the sample also encode this CDR3. The chain is built from TRBV27 and TRBJ1-5, with D uncertain. The CDR3 contains 13 residues. Germline lookup yields CDR1 MNHEY and CDR2 SMNVEV (reference sequence). The V and J ends lost 3 bases and 4 bases respectively, with 7 bases between them. DNA of the CDR3: TGTGCCAGCAGTTTTCGAGGGAATCAGCCCCAGCATTTT. The encoded protein is CASSFRGNQPQHF.

In DNA form, the CDR3 reads TGTGCCAGCTCAGCAGCGGGATTGTCCGAGCAGTACTTC. Its protein is CASSAAGLSEQYF. V is TRBV18 and J is TRBJ2-7; 7 nucleotides align to TRBD2. Germline CDR1 reads KGHSH; CDR2 reads LQKENI. V dropped 5 bases and J dropped 6; count of bases not matched to a gene: 7. This CDR3 spans 13 amino acids.

J is TRBJ1-3 and V is TRBV11-2; TRBD1 matches 11 bases. V lost 4 bases, J lost 8 bases, and 7 bases stayed unmatched. This CDR3 has 15 residues. Per germline, CDR1 SGHAT and CDR2 FQNNGV. The CDR3: CASSSQGQGAYTIYF. CDR3 in DNA: TGTGCCAGCAGCTCCCAAGGACAGGGGGCCTACACCATATATTTT.